A selection of T cell receptor beta chains follows, all from one sample in a study of CD8 T cells in Susac syndrome. TCRdb recomputed calls from the immunoSEQ multiplex PCR reads with MiXCR, one row per CDR3 protein. Here the sample spans about 130,000 distinct CDR3 sequences, approximately 95% being singletons. Source material: CD8+ T cells from PBMCs. These receptors were taken from a human donor with Susac syndrome. The CDR3 runs from the conserved cysteine through the conserved F or W. D genes are given only for firm matches. Clone size, where shown, is once, few, many, or a class for clones that have expanded.

d_call | j_call | cdr3_length | v_call | clone_size | cdr3_aa | cdr3_nt
. | TRBJ1-1 | 15 | TRBV27 | . | CASSPYSGSNTEAFF | TGTGCCAGCAGTCCCTACTCGGGGAGTAACACTGAAGCTTTCTTT
. | TRBJ1-1 | 17 | TRBV3-1 | . | CASSQFPLQDTNTEAFF | TGTGCCAGCAGCCAATTCCCCTTACAAGACACGAACACTGAAGCTTTCTTT
. | TRBJ2-5 | 15 | TRBV9 | . | CASSPRGGAQETQYF | TGTGCCAGCAGCCCCCGTGGGGGCGCTCAAGAGACCCAGTACTTC
TRBD1 | TRBJ1-3 | 18 | TRBV24-1 | . | CATSPGQGRTIGGNTIYF | TGTGCCACCAGTCCCGGACAGGGCAGGACTATCGGCGGAAACACCATATATTTT
. | TRBJ2-3 | 11 | TRBV10-2 | . | CASGTTDTQYF | TGCGCCAGCGGGACCACAGATACGCAGTATTTT
. | TRBJ2-7 | 15 | TRBV4-1 | . | CASSQAHSAPYEQYF | TGCGCCAGCAGCCAAGCTCATAGCGCCCCGTACGAGCAGTACTTC
. | TRBJ1-3 | 14 | TRBV28 | . | CASSLAGAGNTIYF | TGTGCCAGCAGTTTAGCAGGGGCTGGAAACACCATATATTTT
TRBD2 | TRBJ2-1 | 12 | TRBV6-5 | . | CASSYGGGDRFF | TGTGCCAGCAGTTACGGCGGGGGGGACCGGTTCTTC
TRBD2 | TRBJ2-1 | 17 | TRBV14 | . | CASSQDWLAGGVGEQFF | TGTGCCAGCAGCCAAGATTGGCTAGCGGGAGGCGTGGGTGAGCAGTTCTTC
. | TRBJ2-5 | 15 | TRBV7-9 | . | CASSFGGGRQETQYF | TGTGCCAGCAGCTTTGGTGGGGGCCGGCAAGAGACCCAGTACTTC
. | TRBJ1-5 | 13 | TRBV19 | . | CASSSPGIQPQHF | TGTGCCAGTAGTTCCCCGGGAATTCAGCCCCAGCATTTT
. | TRBJ2-1 | 14 | TRBV12-3/TRBV12-4 | . | CASTRTTSYNEQFF | TGTGCCAGCACCCGGACTACCTCCTACAATGAGCAGTTCTTC
. | TRBJ2-1 | 8 | TRBV20-1 | . | CSAGEQFF | TGCAGTGCCGGGGAGCAGTTCTTC
. | TRBJ2-1 | 15 | TRBV13 | . | CASSLGSLTSNEQFF | TGTGCCAGCAGCTTAGGTTCCCTTACGTCCAATGAGCAGTTCTTC
TRBD1 | TRBJ2-2 | 18 | TRBV13 | . | CASSLAGTGTGNTGELFF | TGTGCCAGCAGCTTAGCTGGGACCGGGACAGGGAACACCGGGGAGCTGTTTTTT
. | TRBJ1-1 | 16 | TRBV25-1 | . | CASSGPQLPGATEAFF | TGTGCCAGCAGTGGGCCTCAGCTTCCCGGCGCCACTGAAGCTTTCTTT
TRBD1 | TRBJ1-1 | 14 | TRBV27 | . | CASSLTGQGDEAFF | TGTGCCAGCAGTTTAACGGGACAGGGAGATGAAGCTTTCTTT
. | TRBJ1-2 | 15 | TRBV6-5 | . | CASSLHRGRLWGYTF | TGTGCCAGCAGCCTACATCGGGGGCGGTTGTGGGGCTACACCTTC
. | TRBJ2-5 | 13 | TRBV3-1 | . | CASSPRQLQTQYF | TGTGCCAGCAGCCCCCGTCAGTTGCAGACCCAGTACTTC
. | TRBJ2-1 | 14 | TRBV5-1 | . | CASSLCPYGNEQFF | TGCGCCAGCAGCTTGTGCCCCTACGGCAATGAGCAGTTCTTC
. | TRBJ2-3 | 16 | TRBV9 | . | CASSAAPGAQTDTQYF | TGTGCCAGCAGCGCCGCCCCGGGGGCCCAGACAGATACGCAGTATTTT
. | TRBJ1-2 | 14 | TRBV27 | . | CASSKTGPNYGYTF | TGTGCCAGCAGTAAGACAGGTCCAAACTATGGCTACACCTTC
. | TRBJ2-1 | 15 | TRBV9 | once | CASSVFPGPYNEQFF | TGTGCCAGCAGCGTTTTTCCGGGACCTTACAATGAGCAGTTCTTC
. | TRBJ2-2 | 18 | TRBV29-1 | . | CSVDEDGRDPSNTGELFF | TGCAGCGTTGATGAAGACGGCAGGGACCCTTCGAACACCGGGGAGCTGTTTTTT
TRBD2 | TRBJ2-7 | 17 | TRBV24-1 | . | CATSDSTGTSAIYEQYF | TGTGCCACCAGTGATTCAACAGGGACTAGCGCCATTTACGAGCAGTACTTC
. | TRBJ2-1 | 12 | TRBV11-2 | . | CASSLGTQEQFF | TGTGCCAGCAGCTTAGGGACCCAGGAGCAGTTCTTC
. | TRBJ2-7 | 13 | TRBV9 | . | CASSVDGFYEQYF | TGTGCCAGCAGCGTCGACGGATTCTACGAGCAGTACTTC
. | TRBJ1-5 | 15 | TRBV12-3/TRBV12-4 | . | CASSLAGGLGQPQHF | TGTGCCAGCAGTTTAGCGGGGGGGTTGGGGCAGCCCCAGCATTTT
. | TRBJ1-4 | 17 | TRBV28 | . | CASSFQRTDAVNEKLFF | TGTGCCAGCAGTTTCCAACGTACGGATGCCGTTAATGAAAAACTGTTTTTT
. | TRBJ2-3 | 14 | TRBV30 | once | CAWSVTSFTDTQYF | TGTGCCTGGAGCGTGACTAGTTTCACAGATACGCAGTATTTT
. | TRBJ1-3 | 15 | TRBV27 | . | CASSLWGNSGNTIYF | TGTGCCAGCAGTTTATGGGGCAACTCTGGAAACACCATATATTTT
. | TRBJ2-2 | 16 | TRBV3-1 | . | CASSQGLPGNTGELFF | TGTGCCAGCAGCCAGGGCTTGCCGGGAAACACCGGGGAGCTGTTTTTT
. | TRBJ2-1 | 18 | TRBV6-1 | . | CASSEVEIRTPKGNEQFF | TGTGCCAGCAGTGAAGTAGAAATCAGGACTCCCAAGGGCAATGAGCAGTTCTTC
. | TRBJ1-3 | 15 | TRBV12-3/TRBV12-4 | . | CASSGARISGNTIYF | TGTGCCAGCAGTGGCGCAAGGATCTCTGGAAACACCATATATTTT
. | TRBJ1-1 | 12 | TRBV2 | . | CAGSAGDTEAFF | TGTGCCGGTTCCGCCGGAGACACTGAAGCTTTCTTT
. | TRBJ2-7 | 15 | TRBV15 | . | CATSRDQAVGNEQYF | TGTGCCACCAGCAGAGATCAGGCAGTAGGGAACGAGCAGTACTTC
TRBD1 | TRBJ1-5 | 15 | TRBV27 | . | CASSPGTVGRQPQHF | TGTGCCAGCAGTCCCGGGACAGTTGGGAGGCAGCCCCAGCATTTT
. | TRBJ1-2 | 12 | TRBV28 | . | CASSPQGNGYTF | TGTGCCAGCAGCCCACAGGGAAATGGCTACACCTTC
TRBD1 | TRBJ2-1 | 18 | TRBV9 | . | CASSVAVGTGAFYNEQFF | TGTGCCAGCAGCGTAGCCGTAGGGACAGGCGCCTTCTACAATGAGCAGTTCTTC
. | TRBJ2-1 | 13 | TRBV5-1 | once | CASSHGPYNEQFF | TGCGCCAGCAGCCATGGGCCCTACAATGAGCAGTTCTTC
. | TRBJ1-1 | 15 | TRBV18 | . | CASSPSGDGNTEAFF | TGTGCCAGCTCCCCCTCCGGTGATGGGAACACTGAAGCTTTCTTT
. | TRBJ2-2 | 12 | TRBV2 | . | CASSEEGGELFF | TGTGCCAGCAGCGAGGAGGGCGGGGAGCTGTTTTTT
TRBD1 | TRBJ2-1 | 16 | TRBV15 | . | CATSSPKDRVGDEQFF | TGTGCCACCAGCAGTCCTAAGGACAGGGTTGGTGATGAGCAGTTCTTC
. | TRBJ1-5 | 18 | TRBV12-3/TRBV12-4 | . | CASSFVGGIGGSNQPQHF | TGTGCCAGCAGTTTTGTGGGTGGTATCGGGGGTAGTAATCAGCCCCAGCATTTT
. | TRBJ1-2 | 14 | TRBV19 | . | CASSIQAGDYGYTF | TGTGCCAGTAGTATTCAGGCAGGGGACTATGGCTACACCTTC
TRBD2 | TRBJ2-1 | 17 | TRBV28 | . | CATFLGGSGRLYNEQFF | TGTGCCACCTTCCTAGGGGGTAGCGGGAGACTCTACAATGAGCAGTTCTTC
. | TRBJ1-2 | 18 | TRBV5-8 | . | CASSLGDRPSAQYYGYTF | TGTGCCAGCAGCTTGGGAGATCGCCCATCTGCACAGTACTATGGCTACACCTTC
. | TRBJ1-5 | 16 | TRBV12-3/TRBV12-4 | . | CASSSRHRDRNQPQHF | TGTGCCAGCAGTTCACGCCACAGGGATCGCAATCAGCCCCAGCATTTT
TRBD1 | TRBJ1-5 | 15 | TRBV28 | . | CASSSSREGGQPQHF | TGTGCCAGCAGTTCCTCCCGTGAAGGGGGCCAGCCCCAGCATTTT
. | TRBJ2-7 | 13 | TRBV12-3/TRBV12-4 | . | CASRDGSLYEQYF | TGTGCCAGTAGGGACGGAAGCTTATACGAGCAGTACTTC
TRBD1 | TRBJ2-2 | 15 | TRBV20-1 | . | CSARVTGGGVRELFF | TGCAGTGCTAGAGTTACAGGGGGCGGAGTACGGGAGCTGTTTTTT
. | TRBJ1-1 | 12 | TRBV2 | . | CASRERGTEAFF | TGTGCCAGCAGGGAAAGGGGGACTGAAGCTTTCTTT
TRBD2 | TRBJ2-7 | 18 | TRBV20-1 | once | CSARDSGTSGSPLHEQYF | TGCAGTGCTAGAGATTCTGGGACTAGCGGTAGTCCCCTCCACGAGCAGTACTTC